These 4 T cell receptor beta chains were sequenced from one sample in a study of blood T cell repertoires in COVID-19. The table came from immunoSEQ multiplex PCR; TCRdb's copy has only in-frame clones and leaves some out. The sample holds some 190,000 clones, around 85% seen once. The material sequenced was peripheral blood. These receptors were taken from a man aged 55 to 69 with acute or convalescent COVID-19.

The genes are TRBV7-3 and TRBJ2-1; the D gene is possibly TRBD2 (6 bases). This CDR3 spans 15 amino acids. The germline V gene encodes CDR1 SGHTA and CDR2 FQGTGA. Between the trimmed V and J ends, which lost 5 bases and 4 bases, there was a span of 15 bases. CDR3 sequence (DNA): TGTGCCAGCAGCCCGGGGACTGTACAATACAATGAGCAGTTCTTC. The encoded protein is CASSPGTVQYNEQFF.

This clone occurred once. The genes are TRBV7-9 and TRBJ2-3, with TRBD2 identical over 8 bases. Per the germline V gene, CDR1 is SEHNR and CDR2 is FQNEAQ (reference sequence). This CDR3 spans 14 amino acids. Trimming at V came to 5 bases and at J to 4 bases, leaving 5 bases not matched to a gene. Here the CDR3 reads CASSPGLAPDTQYF. The CDR3, as DNA: TGTGCCAGCAGCCCAGGACTAGCCCCAGATACGCAGTATTTT.

V usage is TRBV10-3 and J usage is TRBJ1-3, with D perhaps TRBD1 (5 bases). Germline V gene sequence: CDR1 ENHRY, CDR2 SYGVKD. V was clipped by 9 bases and J by 0 bases, with 12 bases between them. The CDR3 sequence is 14 residues long. The CDR3 sequence: CAIFQGGSGNTIYF. DNA of the CDR3: TGTGCCATATTTCAGGGAGGCTCTGGAAACACCATATATTTT.

In this sample, this clone turned up once. The gene calls are TRBV6-2 or TRBV6-3 and TRBJ1-5, with 8 nucleotides matching TRBD1. Per germline, CDR1 MNHEY and CDR2 SVGEGT. The CDR3 has 14 residues. With 6 bases clipped from V and 0 bases from J, the junction kept 1 base outside the gene matches. The CDR3 nucleotides read TGTGCCAGCAGCGGACAGGGTAGCAATCAGCCCCAGCATTTT. Translated: CASSGQGSNQPQHF.